This TCR beta chain was captured by sequencing in a study of T cells of healthy individuals. Ten or more counts support this clonotype. The CDR3 runs to 14 residues. The V and J ends lost 3 bases and 7 bases respectively, with 13 bases between them. The germline V gene has CDR1 MDHEN and CDR2 SYDVKM. In TCRdb, the 5' RACE reads were re-called with MiXCR into one record per CDR3 protein. The sample lists around 63,000 distinct CDR3 sequences; 15% to 20% were seen once. The origin of this receptor is a human donor in good health. V usage is TRBV28 and J usage is TRBJ1-5; D remains ambiguous. The CDR3 region has the DNA TGTGCCAGCAGTTTCGTCCAGACTACCCAGCCCCAGCATTTT. Amino acids: CASSFVQTTQPQHF. The full variable domain, in which reference TRBV28 and TRBJ1-5 provide the parts outside the CDR3, is DVKVTQSSRYLVKRTGEKVFLECVQDMDHENMFWYRQDPGLGLRLIYFSYDVKMKEKGDIPEGYSVSREKKERFSLILESASTNQTSMYLCASSFVQTTQPQHFGDGTRLSIL.